This passage covers 5 T cell receptor beta chains from one sample sequenced in a study of blood T cell repertoires in COVID-19. Sequenced by immunoSEQ multiplex PCR; TCRdb stores in-frame clones only, minus some. The table lists a few hundred thousand clones, approximately 92% of them singletons. Sequencing was done on a sample of peripheral blood. The receptor set was obtained from a woman in her thirties with COVID-19, enrolled during active disease.

On this clone itself: Distinct nucleotide sequences in the sample also encode this CDR3. The chain carries TRBV2 and TRBJ1-5, with a possible D match to TRBD1 (6 bases). The CDR3 is 14 amino acids. Germline values: CDR1 SNHLY, CDR2 FYNNEI. Trimming stripped 4 bases from V and 4 bases from J, with 11 bases between. CDR3 sequence reads: CASSGGQGNQPQHF. The CDR3 DNA is TGTGCCAGCAGTGGGGGGCAGGGGAATCAGCCCCAGCATTTT.

This chain joins TRBV28 and TRBJ2-2; possibly TRBD1 for D (5 bases). The germline CDR1 and CDR2 sequences are MDHEN and SYDVKM. The V and J ends lost 2 bases and 6 bases respectively, with 10 bases between them. This CDR3 has 14 residues. The CDR3 DNA reads TGTGCCAGCAGTTTAGGGCAGGGCCCCGGGGAGCTGTTTTTT. This sequence encodes CASSLGQGPGELFF.

V and J are TRBV6-6 and TRBJ2-7; perhaps TRBD2 as D (5 bases). V dropped 1 base and J dropped 0 bases, with 7 bases sitting between them. CDR3 size: 14 residues. The germline gives CDR1 MNHNY, CDR2 SVGAGI (reference sequence). The CDR3 reads CASSYFGVSYEQYF. The CDR3 DNA follows: TGTGCCAGCAGTTACTTCGGGGTCTCCTACGAGCAGTACTTC.

The V call is TRBV29-1, the J call TRBJ2-1; TRBD2 agrees at 9 bases. CDR1 SQVTM and CDR2 ANQGSEA come from the germline V gene. The CDR3 loop spans 14 amino acids. V lost 5 bases and J lost 8; bases outside the gene matches: 10. CDR3 in amino acids: CSVPRLAGIDEQFF. The DNA of the CDR3 is TGCAGCGTTCCGAGGCTAGCGGGGATCGATGAGCAGTTCTTC.

The CDR3, as DNA: TGTGCCAGTAGGTCGCCGGGACAGGGGAGCCAGGAGACCCAGTACTTC. It translates to CASRSPGQGSQETQYF. The rearrangement joins TRBV19 to TRBJ2-5; 10 bases map to TRBD1. Germline loops: CDR1 LNHDA, CDR2 SQIVND (reference sequence). J lost 5 bases, V lost 6 bases, and 12 bases had no gene match. CDR3 size: 16 residues.